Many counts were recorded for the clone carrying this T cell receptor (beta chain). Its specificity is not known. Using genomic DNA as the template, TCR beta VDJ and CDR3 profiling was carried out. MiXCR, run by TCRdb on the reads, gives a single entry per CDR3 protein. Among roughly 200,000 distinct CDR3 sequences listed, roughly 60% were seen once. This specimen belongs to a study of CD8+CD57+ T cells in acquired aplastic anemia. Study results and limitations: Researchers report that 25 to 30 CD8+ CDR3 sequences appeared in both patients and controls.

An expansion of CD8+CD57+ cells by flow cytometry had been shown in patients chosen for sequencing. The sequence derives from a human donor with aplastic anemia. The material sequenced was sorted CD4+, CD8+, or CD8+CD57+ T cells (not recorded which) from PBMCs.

CDR3: CASSPGLARETQYF. CDR3 bases: TGCGCCAGCAGTCCGGGACTTGCTCGGGAGACCCAGTACTTC. The genes are TRBV10-1 and TRBJ2-5, with D perhaps matching TRBD2 (6 bases). The V end was cut by 5 bases, the J end by 5 bases, with 15 bases between. CDR1 and CDR2 from the germline V gene are WNHNN and SYGVQD (reference sequence). This CDR3 region has 14 residues.